This T cell receptor beta chain was sequenced in a study of cytomegalovirus exposure and HLA in healthy donors. Across the study: Of over 300 genotyped donors, around 76% clustered with self-reported Caucasian donors. Study conclusions and caveats: The productive fraction for most TCR beta V segments was about 87% or about 30% in an earlier analysis.

Remarks on this clone: Its antigen is currently unknown.

PCR primers comprised 60 Vbeta and 13 Jbeta primers. Generated by immunoSEQ multiplex PCR, the TCRdb table keeps only in-frame clones and is missing some. The table includes roughly 180,000 clones, around 78% detected once. The length of the CDR3 is 17 residues. The V segment lost 7 bases and the J segment 6 bases; nucleotides outside the gene matches: 18. The germline V gene has CDR1 LNHNV and CDR2 YYDKDF (reference sequence). This receptor was taken from a man younger than 35 in good health and CMV-seronegative. This chain uses TRBV15 with TRBJ2-3; 8 nucleotides match TRBD2. The specimen was PBMCs. This chain's CDR3 is CATTLRFLGTRRDTQYF. The DNA of the CDR3 is TGTGCCACCACCCTAAGGTTTCTCGGGACTAGGCGGGATACGCAGTATTTT.